The 6 T cell receptor beta chains given below trace back to one sample, sequenced in a study of cytomegalovirus exposure and HLA in healthy donors. Sequencing used immunoSEQ multiplex PCR; TCRdb keeps in-frame clones, though not all of them. The table includes tens of thousands of clones, approximately 96% detected once. The sample was PBMCs. The receptor set was obtained from a woman aged 18-29 years in good health and CMV-seronegative.

V is TRBV5-1 and J is TRBJ2-1; 8 bases line up with TRBD1. Germline CDR1 reads SGHRS; CDR2 reads YFSETQ. The CDR3 consists of 16 residues. V lost 3 bases, J lost 6 bases, and 11 bases stayed unmatched. The CDR3: CASSSRAGGAGNEQFF. The CDR3 DNA is TGCGCCAGCAGCTCGCGGGCAGGGGGCGCAGGCAATGAGCAGTTCTTC.

Regarding this clone: The germline gene is not matched at one end of the junction; a read error may be the cause. The chain's CDR3 is CASRQDRGPYNEQFF. The CDR3 nucleotides read TGTGCCAGCAGACAAGACAGGGGCCCCTACAATGAGCAGTTCTTC. The chain links TRBV14 to TRBJ2-1; 8 nucleotides align to TRBD1. This CDR3 has 15 amino acids. Looked up from germline, CDR1 is SGHDN and CDR2 is FVKESK.

The chain has TRBV5-1 and TRBJ2-4; D might be TRBD2 (6 bases). The V end lost 4 bases, the J end lost 0 bases, and 26 bases lay between the germline ends. The CDR3 is 20 amino acids. Germline CDR1 reads SGHRS; CDR2 reads YFSETQ. The CDR3 loop reads CASSRVGGSLRWLAKNIQYF. In nucleotides, the CDR3 is TGCGCCAGCAGCCGGGTCGGGGGAAGTCTCAGGTGGCTAGCCAAAAACATTCAGTACTTC. Together with reference TRBV5-1 and TRBJ2-4, the CDR3 gives the full variable domain: KAGVTQTPRYLIKTRGQQVTLSCSPISGHRSVSWYQQTPGQGLQFLFEYFSETQRNKGNFPGRFSGRQFSNSRSEMNVSTLELGDSALYLCASSRVGGSLRWLAKNIQYFGAGTRLSVL.

This chain connects TRBV6-5 to TRBJ1-6; D is unresolved. The germline gives CDR1 MNHEY, CDR2 SVGAGI. The CDR3 runs to 14 residues. Between the trimmed V and J ends, which lost 5 bases and 7 bases, there was a span of 12 bases. CDR3 DNA: TGTGCCAGCAGTCTGGAGCTATTAAATTCACCCCTCCACTTT. It translates to CASSLELLNSPLHF.

This chain links TRBV7-9 with TRBJ2-2, with D unclear. The germline CDR1 and CDR2 sequences are SEHNR and FQNEAQ (reference sequence). Trimming left V 5 bases short and J 6 bases short, with 4 bases between. This CDR3 contains 11 residues. The CDR3 loop is CASSLPGELFF. CDR3 DNA sequence: TGTGCCAGCAGCCTCCCCGGGGAGCTGTTTTTT. Together with reference TRBV7-9 and TRBJ2-2, the CDR3 gives the full variable domain: DTGVSQNPRHKITKRGQNVTFRCDPISEHNRLYWYRQTLGQGPEFLTYFQNEAQLEKSRLLSDRFSAERPKGSFSTLEIQRTEQGDSAMYLCASSLPGELFFGEGSRLTVL.

J is TRBJ2-2 and V is TRBV27; D is ambiguous. The CDR3 has 15 amino acids. CDR1 and CDR2 (germline): MNHEY, SMNVEV (reference sequence). Trimming removed 6 bases at V and 3 bases at J, with 14 bases between. The CDR3 is CASSDRDTYTGELFF. Written as DNA, the CDR3 is TGTGCCAGCAGCGACCGTGACACCTACACCGGGGAGCTGTTTTTT.